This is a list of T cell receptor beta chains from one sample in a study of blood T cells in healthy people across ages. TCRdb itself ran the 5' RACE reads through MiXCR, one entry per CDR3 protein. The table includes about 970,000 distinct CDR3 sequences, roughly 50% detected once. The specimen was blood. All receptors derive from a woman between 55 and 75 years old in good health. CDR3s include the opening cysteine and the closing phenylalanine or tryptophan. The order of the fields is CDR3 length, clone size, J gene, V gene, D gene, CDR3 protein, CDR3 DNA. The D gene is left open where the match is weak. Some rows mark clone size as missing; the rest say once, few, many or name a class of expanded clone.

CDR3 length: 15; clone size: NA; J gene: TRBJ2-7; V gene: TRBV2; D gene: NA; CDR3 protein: CASMDRKGSHYEQYF; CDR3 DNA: TGTGCCAGCATGGACCGTAAAGGGAGCCACTACGAGCAGTACTTC
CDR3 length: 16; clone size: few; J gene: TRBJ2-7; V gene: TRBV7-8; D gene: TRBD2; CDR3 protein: CASSLVGASGASEQYF; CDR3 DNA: TGTGCCAGCAGCTTAGTAGGGGCTAGCGGGGCCTCCGAGCAGTACTTC
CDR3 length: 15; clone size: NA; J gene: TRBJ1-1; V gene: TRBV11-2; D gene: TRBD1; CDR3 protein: CASSSNDRANTEAFF; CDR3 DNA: TGTGCCAGCAGCTCAAACGACAGGGCGAACACTGAAGCTTTCTTT
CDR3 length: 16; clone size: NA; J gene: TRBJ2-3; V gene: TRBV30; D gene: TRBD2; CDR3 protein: CAWSVLAGGPTDTQYF; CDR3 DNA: TGTGCCTGGAGTGTACTAGCGGGAGGGCCCACAGATACGCAGTATTTT
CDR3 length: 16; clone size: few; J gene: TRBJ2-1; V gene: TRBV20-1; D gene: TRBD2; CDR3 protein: CSAPGRASGRVNEQFF; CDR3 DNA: TGCAGTGCTCCGGGGCGGGCTAGCGGGAGAGTCAATGAGCAGTTCTTC
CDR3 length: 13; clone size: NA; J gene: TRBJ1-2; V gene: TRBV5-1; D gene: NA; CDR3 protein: CASSWVGHDGYTF; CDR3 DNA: TGCGCCAGCAGCTGGGTGGGACACGATGGCTACACCTTC
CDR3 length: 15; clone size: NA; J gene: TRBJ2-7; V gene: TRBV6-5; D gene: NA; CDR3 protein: CASRKNSVDSYEQYF; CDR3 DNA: TGTGCCAGCAGAAAAAATAGCGTAGACTCCTACGAGCAGTACTTC
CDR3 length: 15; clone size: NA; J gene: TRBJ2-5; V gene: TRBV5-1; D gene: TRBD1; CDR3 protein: CASSQTQGYQETQYF; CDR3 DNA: TGCGCCAGCAGCCAAACACAGGGGTACCAAGAGACCCAGTACTTC
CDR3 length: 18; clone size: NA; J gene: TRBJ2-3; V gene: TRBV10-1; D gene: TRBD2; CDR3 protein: CASSESFPSGRYTDTQYF; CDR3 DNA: TGCGCCAGCAGTGAGTCCTTTCCTAGCGGGAGGTACACAGATACGCAGTATTTT
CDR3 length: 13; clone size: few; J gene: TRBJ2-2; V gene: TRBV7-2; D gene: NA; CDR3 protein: CASSLFDTGELFF; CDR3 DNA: TGTGCCAGCAGCTTATTTGACACCGGGGAGCTGTTTTTT
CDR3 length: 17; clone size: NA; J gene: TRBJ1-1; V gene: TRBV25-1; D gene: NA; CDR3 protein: CASSGITEFGMNTEAFF; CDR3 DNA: TGTGCCAGCAGTGGGATTACAGAGTTTGGGATGAACACTGAAGCTTTCTTT
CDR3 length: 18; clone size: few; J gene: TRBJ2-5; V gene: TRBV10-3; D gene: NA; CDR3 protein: CAISESDTPGLTKETQYF; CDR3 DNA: TGTGCCATCAGTGAGTCCGATACTCCGGGACTCACAAAAGAGACCCAGTACTTC
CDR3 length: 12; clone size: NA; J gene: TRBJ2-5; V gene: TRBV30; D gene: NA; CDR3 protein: CAQTLREETQYF; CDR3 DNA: TGTGCTCAAACTTTAAGGGAAGAGACCCAGTACTTC
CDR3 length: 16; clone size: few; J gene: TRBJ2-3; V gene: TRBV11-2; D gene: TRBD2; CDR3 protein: CASSDGLAAPGDTQYF; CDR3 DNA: TGTGCCAGCAGCGACGGACTAGCGGCTCCCGGAGATACGCAGTATTTT
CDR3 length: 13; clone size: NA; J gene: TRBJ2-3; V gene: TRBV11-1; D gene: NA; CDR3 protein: CASSLWGPDTQYF; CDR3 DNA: TGTGCCAGCAGCTTATGGGGGCCAGATACGCAGTATTTT
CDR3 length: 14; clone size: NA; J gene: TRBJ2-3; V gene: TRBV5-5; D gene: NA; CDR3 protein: CASSLVRQTDTQYF; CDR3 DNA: TGTGCCAGCAGCCTCGTCCGCCAGACGGATACGCAGTATTTT
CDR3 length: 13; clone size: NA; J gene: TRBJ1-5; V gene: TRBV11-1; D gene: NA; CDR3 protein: CASSLAEDQPQHF; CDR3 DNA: TGTGCCAGCAGCTTAGCAGAAGATCAGCCCCAGCATTTT
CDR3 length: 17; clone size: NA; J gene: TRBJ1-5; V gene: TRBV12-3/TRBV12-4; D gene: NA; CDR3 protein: CASRLFLGPRQNQPQHF; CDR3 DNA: TGTGCCAGCAGATTATTCCTGGGACCGCGGCAGAATCAGCCCCAGCATTTT
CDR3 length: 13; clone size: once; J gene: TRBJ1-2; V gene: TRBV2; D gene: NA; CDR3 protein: CASRVDSGNGYTF; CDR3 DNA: TGTGCCAGCAGAGTGGACAGTGGGAATGGCTACACCTTC
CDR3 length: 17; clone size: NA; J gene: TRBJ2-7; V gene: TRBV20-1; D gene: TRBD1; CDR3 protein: CSARDPDDRGPTYEQYF; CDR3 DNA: TGCAGTGCTAGAGATCCCGACGACAGGGGGCCAACCTACGAGCAGTACTTC
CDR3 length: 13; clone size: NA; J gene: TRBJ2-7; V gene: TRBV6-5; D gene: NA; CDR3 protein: CASSYRDFYEQYF; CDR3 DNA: TGTGCCAGCAGTTACCGGGACTTCTACGAGCAGTACTTC
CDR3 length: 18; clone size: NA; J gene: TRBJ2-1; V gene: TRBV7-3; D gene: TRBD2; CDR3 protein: CASSLAGLAGVTGETQFF; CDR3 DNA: TGTGCCAGCAGCTTAGCGGGACTCGCGGGAGTAACGGGGGAGACCCAGTTCTTC